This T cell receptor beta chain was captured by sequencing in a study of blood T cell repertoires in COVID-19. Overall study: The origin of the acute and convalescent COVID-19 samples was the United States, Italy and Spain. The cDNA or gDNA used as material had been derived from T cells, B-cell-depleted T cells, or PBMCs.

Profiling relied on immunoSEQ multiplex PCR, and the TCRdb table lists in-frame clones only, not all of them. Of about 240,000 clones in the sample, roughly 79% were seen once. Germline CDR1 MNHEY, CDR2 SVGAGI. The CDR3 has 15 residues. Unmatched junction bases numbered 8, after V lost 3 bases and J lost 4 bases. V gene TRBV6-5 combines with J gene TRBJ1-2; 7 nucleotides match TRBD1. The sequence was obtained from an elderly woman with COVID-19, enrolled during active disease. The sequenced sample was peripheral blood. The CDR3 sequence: CASSYYQGGGYGYTF. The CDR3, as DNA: TGTGCCAGCAGTTATTATCAAGGGGGCGGCTATGGCTACACCTTC.